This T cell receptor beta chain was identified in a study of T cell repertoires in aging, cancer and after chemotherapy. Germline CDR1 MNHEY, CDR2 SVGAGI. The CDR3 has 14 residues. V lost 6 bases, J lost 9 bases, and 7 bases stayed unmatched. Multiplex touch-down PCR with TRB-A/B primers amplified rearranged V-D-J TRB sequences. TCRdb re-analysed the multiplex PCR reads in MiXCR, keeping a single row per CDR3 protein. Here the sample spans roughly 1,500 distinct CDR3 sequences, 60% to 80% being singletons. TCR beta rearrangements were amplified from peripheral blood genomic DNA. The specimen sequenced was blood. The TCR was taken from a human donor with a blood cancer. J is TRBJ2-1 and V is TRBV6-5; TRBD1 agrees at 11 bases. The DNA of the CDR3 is TGTGCCAGCAGAAATCTGGACAGGGGGCTTGAGCAGTTCTTC. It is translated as CASRNLDRGLEQFF.